The rows below give T cell receptor beta chains drawn from one sample of a study of CD8+CD57+ T cells in acquired aplastic anemia. MiXCR, applied by TCRdb to the reads, yields one record per CDR3 protein. Of a few hundred thousand distinct CDR3 sequences in the sample, around 63% are singletons; the top ten hold 25% to 30%. Input material: sorted CD4+, CD8+, or CD8+CD57+ T cells (not recorded which) from PBMCs. The receptors shown here come from a human donor in good health. CDR3s leave out the opening cysteine and the closing phenylalanine or tryptophan.

V	J	CDR3
TRBV9	TRBJ2-1	ASGLRGNYNEQF
TRBV19	TRBJ1-2	ASSIPTGGGYGYT
TRBV25-1	TRBJ2-1	ASSVVHNEQF
TRBV28	TRBJ2-7	ASSLSSGYEQY
TRBV25-1	TRBJ2-1	ASSESGDLRASSQALDYNEQF
TRBV27	TRBJ2-1	ASRRTMVSSYNEQF
TRBV19	TRBJ2-1	ASSIAGGPYNEQF
TRBV19	TRBJ2-1	ASSPGGNYNEQF
TRBV7-9	TRBJ1-1	ASSLALGTTEAF
TRBV7-3	TRBJ2-2	ASSLDAGIGTGELF
TRBV27	TRBJ2-7	ASRGQGASYEQY
TRBV20-1	TRBJ1-2	SARDSRIYGYT
TRBV27	TRBJ2-7	ASSFLEGAGTISYEQY